This record covers a single T cell receptor beta chain. Its antigen is currently unknown. The CDR3 is made up of 15 amino acids. The V gene's germline CDR1 is SGHTA and CDR2 FQGNSA. V lost 1 base and J 12 bases, leaving 16 bases between the germline ends. This sample was taken from a study of T cell repertoires in cytomegalovirus infection. Background on the study: Public TCR beta signatures marked donors with CMV infection and the matching HLA.

General study findings and limits: The cumulative frequency of public TCR beta families distinguished individuals who carried CMV together with the relevant HLA. There were HLA-C-restricted CMV-specific TCR beta clonotypes dominating the ex vivo response.

TCRdb re-analysed the reads in MiXCR, keeping a single row per CDR3 protein. The repertoire includes around 180,000 distinct CDR3 sequences, roughly 27% of them detected once, and approximately 30% sits in the top ten. The sample comprised PBMCs. The gene calls are TRBV7-2 and TRBJ1-6; D is perhaps TRBD1 (6 bases). The TCR sequence derives from a human donor in good health (CMV status not recorded). Some clones in this sample may be carry-over from other donors' samples. The CDR3 here is CASSLEGRGALPLHF. CDR3 nucleotide sequence: TGTGCCAGCAGCTTAGAGGGCAGGGGTGCCCTACCCCTCCACTTT.